Below, one T cell receptor (beta chain) is given with its context. This clonotype appeared many times. Its antigen specificity is not known. The germline gene is not matched at one end of the junction; a read error may be the cause. This specimen belongs to a study of neurological immune-mediated disorders (dated by TCRdb to the late 2010s). Study-wide context: The study compared peripheral blood TCR-beta repertoires of HTLV-I-associated myelopathy (HAM/TSP) patients, multiple sclerosis patients and healthy controls using UMI-based sequencing. Of the approximately 70 subjects in the cohort, about 14 were HAM/TSP patients, roughly 35 were multiple sclerosis patients, and some 20 were healthy controls. The roughly 110 TCR-beta libraries included longitudinal samples, technical triplicates and paired sorted CD4+ and CD8+ T-cell subsets alongside PBMC samples. Longitudinal HAM/TSP and healthy donors had 3 time-points each (3-40 month intervals). The paper's findings and limits, for the study overall: Across subjects, expanded clones never shared an identical CDR3 amino acid sequence, which suggests that the TCR-beta repertoires in every group were private. TCR clonal expansion was highest in HAM/TSP patients and lowest in MS patients, with MS patients falling below even healthy controls.

The CDR1 and CDR2 encoded by the germline V gene are SGDLS and YYNGEE. Counted from cysteine to phenylalanine, this CDR3 has 13 amino acids. Of the read, only the CDR3 DNA is kept; its 39 bases are in frame from base 1. cDNA was synthesized by template-switch 5'RACE using a primer carrying a 10-nucleotide random unique molecular identifier by which each TCR transcript was tagged. Every sequencing run covered 15-18 subjects and yielded more than 170 million TCR-beta sequences. The RNeasy kit was used to extract total RNA. TCR-beta VDJ regions were amplified with primers for the TCR constant region and the 5'RACE anchor, using the KAPA Real-time Library Amplification kit. Sample indexes and Illumina adaptors were added in a first PCR, and a second PCR then increased library yield. After Ampure bead purification, the TCR product of roughly 650 bp was size-selected on a 2% E-gel SizeSelection system. Library quality was checked on a Bioanalyzer, concentration was measured with Qubit, and libraries were quantified with the Kapa Library Quantification kit before pooling. Libraries were sequenced paired-end 2 x 150 bp on an Illumina HiSeq 2500. To increase sequence diversity, about 23-32% phiX was spiked into each library pool. In the paper's pipeline: The quality-filtered reads were processed with the UMI-based MiGEC pipeline, whose error correction step removed more than 75% of the raw TCR sequences. IMGT germline references were used for alignment of VDJ genes, and clonotypes were defined by a unique CDR3 amino acid sequence together with V-J genes. Clonal expansion, Shannon diversity and CDR3 relatedness were evaluated with VDJtools (CalcPairwiseDistances, ClusterSamples), while phylogenetic trees were built in CLCbio workbench. Expanded clones were defined as having at least 8 unique UMIs, based on coefficient-of-variation modelling across technical triplicates. Starting from the raw public reads, TCRdb applied fastp trimming at Q25, assembled clones with MiXCR and retained in-frame beta chains. All rows with the same CDR3 protein become a single entry with the most common DNA and genes. The V and J calls reflect TCRdb's pipeline rather than the authors' work. In all, the sample holds roughly 49,000 distinct CDR3 sequences, and roughly 14% of those were seen once. Of the sample, 4.5% is held by the ten largest clones.

The time point label on this specimen signifies: longitudinal time-point 2. Unsorted PBMC libraries were generated from 2 million PBMCs stored in RNAlater at -80 °C until RNA extraction. Peripheral blood was subjected to Ficoll-Hypaque density gradient centrifugation to isolate PBMCs, which were then cryopreserved in liquid nitrogen. The chain employs TRBV9 and TRBJ1-1; 7 bases in between match TRBD1. The clonotype originates from a male donor with HTLV-1-associated myelopathy (HAM/TSP). Sequenced sample: PBMCs. DNA sequence: TGTGTCAGCAGCGCGACAGGGATCCCTGAAGCTTTCTTT. Protein translation: CVSSATGIPEAFF.